The 30 T cell receptor beta chains listed next were all sequenced from one sample in a study of T cell responses to AZD1222 COVID-19 vaccine. The data were produced by immunoSEQ multiplex PCR, yet TCRdb's version contains in-frame clones alone and is incomplete. The sample shows 120,000 to 150,000 clones, 75% to 90% of them seen only once. This sample comprised peripheral blood, obtained on day 0 of MenACWY control vaccination. These TCRs come from an adult in good health.

The chain combines TRBV6-5 with TRBJ1-4; D ambiguous. V lost 6 bases and J lost 10, with 18 bases in between. Per germline, CDR1 MNHEY and CDR2 SVGAGI. CDR3 length equals 14 residues. The CDR3 sequence is CASSQTRYSGKLFF. The CDR3 nucleotides are TGTGCCAGCAGCCAGACGAGGTATTCAGGAAAACTGTTTTTT.

This clone was seen a handful of times. The chain joins TRBV14 to TRBJ2-4; D not resolved. Germline V gives CDR1 SGHDN, CDR2 FVKESK. The CDR3 totals 14 residues. V was shortened by 1 base and J by 8 bases, with 12 bases between the two germline ends. The CDR3 loop is CASSQGGEDDIQYF. CDR3 sequence (DNA): TGTGCCAGCAGCCAAGGTGGCGAAGACGACATTCAGTACTTC.

The chain couples TRBV5-6 to TRBJ1-6; D is unresolved. The CDR3 consists of 13 residues. The ends were cut back, 4 bases at V and 13 bases at J, with 15 bases in the middle. Germline CDR1 and CDR2: SGHDT and YYEEEE. The CDR3 region has the DNA TGTGCCAGCAGCCTTGCGGCCCTTAGGCCCCTCCACTTT. Its protein product is CASSLAALRPLHF.

This clone has at least ten counts. The chain has TRBV12-3 or TRBV12-4 and TRBJ2-6; D is uncertain. This CDR3 comprises 13 residues. V gave up 6 bases and J gave up 0 bases, with 3 bases separating them. CDR3 DNA sequence: TGTGCCAGCAGCTCCTCTGGGGCCAACGTCCTGACTTTC. Protein sequence: CASSSSGANVLTF.

This CDR3 reads CASSYGQITEAFF. The CDR3 DNA is TGTGCCAGCAGCTACGGACAGATCACTGAAGCTTTCTTT. The chain recombines TRBV7-6 with TRBJ1-1; perhaps TRBD1 as D (6 bases). The V and J ends lost 4 bases and 4 bases respectively, with 10 bases between them. The CDR3 consists of 13 residues. Germline V lookup: CDR1 SGHVS, CDR2 FNYEAQ.

The gene calls are TRBV7-8 and TRBJ2-1; the D gene is possibly TRBD2 (5 bases). The V gene's germline CDR1 is SGHVS and CDR2 FQNEAQ. This CDR3 contains 14 residues. The V end lost 5 bases, the J end lost 6 bases, and 14 bases lay between the germline ends. CDR3: CASSTGFFGNEQFF. The CDR3 DNA reads TGTGCCAGCAGCACGGGGTTTTTCGGCAATGAGCAGTTCTTC.

This rearrangement joins TRBV5-5 to TRBJ1-5; maybe TRBD1 (5 bases). The CDR3 runs 15 residues. Germline V lookup: CDR1 SGHKS, CDR2 YYEKEE (reference sequence). V was shortened by 4 bases and J by 5 bases, with 16 bases between the two germline ends. DNA for the CDR3: TGTGCCAGCAGCCCCGGGACTGAAAGGTATCAGCCCCAGCATTTT. Its translation is CASSPGTERYQPQHF.

A single count supports this clone. Other DNA sequences in the sample encode the same CDR3. The V call is TRBV5-6, the J call TRBJ1-3; D gene ambiguous. Germline V gene lookup returns CDR1 SGHDT and CDR2 YYEEEE. CDR3 size: 14 residues. The V end lost 2 bases, the J end lost 0 bases, and 6 bases lay between the germline ends. The CDR3, as DNA: TGTGCCAGCAGCTTTTCCTTCTCTGGAAACACCATATATTTT. Protein product: CASSFSFSGNTIYF.

V gene TRBV4-2 combines with J gene TRBJ2-5; unclear D gene. Trimming cost V 4 bases and J 1 base, with 10 bases left between them. Germline assignment: CDR1 LGHNA and CDR2 YNFKEQ. This CDR3 spans 14 amino acids. The CDR3 loop reads CASSRGRAQETQYF. CDR3 sequence (DNA): TGTGCCAGCAGCCGCGGACGAGCCCAAGAGACCCAGTACTTC.

In its sample, this clone was seen a few times. J is TRBJ2-7 and V is TRBV12-3 or TRBV12-4, with D possibly being TRBD1 (6 bases). This CDR3 is 13 amino acids long. Trimming removed 5 bases from V and 2 bases from J, with 10 bases in between. CDR3 coding DNA: TGTGCCAGCAGTCAGGACAGACCCTACGAGCAGTACTTC. This sequence encodes CASSQDRPYEQYF.

The V and J genes are TRBV29-1 and TRBJ2-1; 10 nucleotides agree with TRBD2. V lost 7 bases, J lost 3 bases, and 6 bases stayed unmatched. This CDR3 is 14 amino acids long. Germline V gene sequence: CDR1 SQVTM, CDR2 ANQGSEA. For the CDR3, the DNA is TGCAGCGCTTCACTAGCGGGGAGCTACAATGAGCAGTTCTTC. Translating gives CSASLAGSYNEQFF.

This chain uses TRBV7-3 with TRBJ1-1; D not resolved. The V gene's germline CDR1 is SGHTA and CDR2 FQGTGA. The CDR3 covers 13 residues. Trimming took off 5 bases at V and 2 bases at J, with 9 bases between the two ends. The CDR3 sequence: CASSQGRNTEAFF. The CDR3 DNA follows: TGTGCCAGCAGCCAAGGGCGAAACACTGAAGCTTTCTTT. Looking up the rest from reference TRBV7-3 and TRBJ1-1 gives the full variable domain: GAGVSQTPSNKVTEKGKYVELRCDPISGHTALYWYRQSLGQGPEFLIYFQGTGAADDSGLPNDRFFAVRPEGSVSTLKIQRTERGDSAVYLCASSQGRNTEAFFGQGTRLTVV.

The chain combines TRBV6-1 with TRBJ2-3; 7 bases fit TRBD1. CDR1 and CDR2 from the germline V gene are MNHNS and SASEGT. V gave up 0 bases and J gave up 3 bases; unmatched junction bases: 12. The CDR3 runs 18 residues. This CDR3 reads CASSEALYDRVGTDTQYF. Here the CDR3 DNA reads TGTGCCAGCAGTGAAGCGCTTTATGACAGGGTAGGAACAGATACGCAGTATTTT.

The chain joins TRBV11-2 to TRBJ1-5, with 7 bases matching TRBD1. CDR3 length: 15 residues. V gave up 5 bases and J gave up 3 bases; unmatched junction bases: 7. Germline V gives CDR1 SGHAT, CDR2 FQNNGV. DNA of the CDR3: TGTGCCAGCAGCCCAGGGGGGGGACCCAATCAGCCCCAGCATTTT. Its protein product is CASSPGGGPNQPQHF.

This chain joins TRBV5-1 and TRBJ1-1; weak D call: TRBD1 (6 bases). The CDR3 is 15 amino acids. V was trimmed by 0 bases and J by 5 bases, leaving 14 bases between them. In germline, CDR1 is SGHRS, CDR2 YFSETQ. The CDR3 coding sequence is TGCGCCAGCAGCTTGGATGGGTCAGGGGTGACTGAAGCTTTCTTT. Translation gives CASSLDGSGVTEAFF.

This clone was counted between two and nine times. The rearrangement joins TRBV6-2 or TRBV6-3 to TRBJ2-1; 9 positions agree with TRBD2. Germline V gives CDR1 MNHEY, CDR2 SVGEGT. The ends lost 0 bases at V and 8 bases at J; junction bases unmatched: 5. The CDR3 covers 15 residues. The CDR3 region has the DNA TGTGCCAGCAGTTACTCGGGCGGGGGGGCCGATGAGCAGTTCTTC. The encoded protein is CASSYSGGGADEQFF.

The V gene is TRBV2, the J gene TRBJ1-1; TRBD1 matches at 9 bases. The trim removed 7 bases at V and 0 bases at J, leaving 3 bases unmatched. There are 14 residues in the CDR3. CDR1 SNHLY and CDR2 FYNNEI come from the germline V gene. CDR3 residues: CASTRQGVNTEAFF. The CDR3 DNA is TGTGCCAGCACCAGACAGGGGGTGAACACTGAAGCTTTCTTT.

CDR3 sequence (DNA): TGTGCCAGCAGTTACTTACGACAGGGGGACGAAAAACTGTTTTTT. It specifies CASSYLRQGDEKLFF. The chain combines TRBV6-5 with TRBJ1-4, with 9 bases aligning to TRBD1. The CDR3 spans 15 residues. The V gene end was trimmed by 1 base and the J gene end by 8 bases; junction bases not matched to a gene: 5. Germline CDR1 and CDR2: MNHEY and SVGAGI.

This chain joins TRBV5-1 and TRBJ1-2, with TRBD1 matching 8 bases. Looked up from germline, CDR1 is SGHRS and CDR2 is YFSETQ. The CDR3 totals 13 residues. With V trimmed by 2 bases and J by 7 bases, 4 bases remained unmatched. CDR3 in amino acids: CASSLYDRGGYTF. The CDR3 DNA reads as TGCGCCAGCAGCTTATATGACAGGGGTGGCTACACCTTC. Variable domain in full (rest from reference TRBV5-1 and TRBJ1-2): KAGVTQTPRYLIKTRGQQVTLSCSPISGHRSVSWYQQTPGQGLQFLFEYFSETQRNKGNFPGRFSGRQFSNSRSEMNVSTLELGDSALYLCASSLYDRGGYTFGSGTRLTVV.

The gene calls are TRBV11-2 and TRBJ2-3; D is perhaps TRBD1 (6 bases). This CDR3 has 17 amino acids. Germline V lookup: CDR1 SGHAT, CDR2 FQNNGV. The V gene lost 1 base and the J gene lost 3 bases, with 17 bases spanning the gap. CDR3 DNA: TGTGCCAGCAGCTTAGTCTCCGGACAGCATTTTACAGATACGCAGTATTTT. Protein product: CASSLVSGQHFTDTQYF.

This chain uses TRBV7-2 with TRBJ2-2; 16 positions match TRBD2. This CDR3 comprises 17 residues. The junction had 7 bases not matched to a gene; V was cut back by 6 bases and J by 6 bases. Germline CDR1 and CDR2: SGHTA and FQGNSA. The CDR3 nucleotides are TGTGCCAGCAGGGAGGGACTAGCGGGGGGGCTGGCCGGGGAGCTGTTTTTT. Translated: CASREGLAGGLAGELFF.

The chain carries TRBV12-3 or TRBV12-4 and TRBJ1-2; D call uncertain. The CDR3 has 11 amino acids. V was clipped by 3 bases and J by 4 bases, with 3 bases between them. The CDR3 nucleotides are TGTGCCAGCAGTTTGGGCTATGGCTACACCTTC. Translating it yields CASSLGYGYTF.

This CDR3 reads CSVEGFDRTYNEQFF. The CDR3 DNA reads TGCAGCGTTGAAGGGTTTGACAGGACTTACAATGAGCAGTTCTTC. The chain uses TRBV29-1 and TRBJ2-1, with D possibly matching TRBD1 (6 bases). Germline loops: CDR1 SQVTM, CDR2 ANQGSEA. This CDR3 comprises 15 residues. The germline V and J ends were trimmed by 1 base and 4 bases, with 14 bases remaining between them.

This clone has a handful of counts. The V gene is TRBV11-2, the J gene TRBJ1-5; perhaps TRBD1 as D (5 bases). This CDR3 contains 15 residues. In germline, CDR1 is SGHAT, CDR2 FQNNGV. V was trimmed by 5 bases and J by 4 bases, leaving 15 bases between them. CDR3 sequence reads: CASSPTQGRNQPQHF. CDR3 sequence (DNA): TGTGCCAGCAGCCCAACCCAGGGACGGAATCAGCCCCAGCATTTT.

The rearrangement uses TRBV19 and TRBJ2-2; tentatively, D is TRBD1 (5 bases). Looked up from germline, CDR1 is LNHDA and CDR2 is SQIVND (reference sequence). CDR3 length equals 14 residues. The V gene lost 8 bases and the J gene lost 0 bases, with 10 bases spanning the gap. CDR3 DNA sequence: TGTGCCAGTGGCGGACAAGCGAACACCGGGGAGCTGTTTTTT. This gives the protein CASGGQANTGELFF.

The V gene is TRBV30, the J gene TRBJ2-7; D not certain. Trimming removed 1 base from V and 0 bases from J, with 4 bases in between. This CDR3 spans 12 amino acids. The V gene's germline CDR1 is GTSNPN and CDR2 SVGIG (reference sequence). The CDR3 DNA reads as TGTGCCTGGAGTGCGAGCTCCTACGAGCAGTACGTC. Translated: CAWSASSYEQYV.

The chain uses TRBV7-9 and TRBJ1-1; D ambiguous. V was clipped by 4 bases and J by 5 bases, with 8 bases between them. This CDR3 is 12 amino acids long. Germline CDR1 reads SEHNR; CDR2 reads FQNEAQ (reference sequence). CDR3 bases: TGTGCCAGCAGCTCCCAAGGGACTGAAGCTTTCTTT. Its translation: CASSSQGTEAFF. Looking up the rest from reference TRBV7-9 and TRBJ1-1 gives the full variable domain: DTGVSQNPRHKITKRGQNVTFRCDPISEHNRLYWYRQTLGQGPEFLTYFQNEAQLEKSRLLSDRFSAERPKGSFSTLEIQRTEQGDSAMYLCASSSQGTEAFFGQGTRLTVV.

This clone has more than one count but fewer than ten. J is TRBJ2-3 and V is TRBV27; D is uncertain. There are 18 residues in the CDR3. Germline-derived CDR1 and CDR2 are MNHEY and SMNVEV (reference sequence). Trimming stripped 4 bases from V and 0 bases from J, with 20 bases between. CDR3 loop: CASSSSLNFITSTDTQYF. CDR3 nucleotide sequence: TGTGCCAGCAGTTCTTCCTTGAATTTTATTACTAGCACAGATACGCAGTATTTT.

The chain uses TRBV6-5 and TRBJ1-3; D unresolved. The CDR3 consists of 14 residues. CDR1 is MNHEY and CDR2 is SVGAGI in the germline V gene. V was clipped by 4 bases and J by 2 bases, with 9 bases between them. The DNA for the CDR3 is TGTGCCAGCAGTTGGCGGGGTCCTGGAAACACCATATATTTT. It translates to CASSWRGPGNTIYF.

The chain's CDR3 is CASSPPGAGVTEAFF. The CDR3 DNA reads TGTGCCAGCAGTCCACCTGGGGCGGGTGTCACTGAAGCTTTCTTT. The chain joins TRBV2 to TRBJ1-1, with D possibly matching TRBD1 (5 bases). The CDR3 is 15 amino acids. V lost 5 bases, J lost 4 bases, and 17 bases lay in between. Germline V lookup: CDR1 SNHLY, CDR2 FYNNEI.